This T cell receptor (beta chain) is from a study of regulatory T cells in long-lasting Graves disease. General observations from the study: Persistent disease was associated with favored TRBV28 usage and with favored use of TRBJ1-2 and TRBJ2-5.

Time point defined: persistent/refractory GD, antithyroid drugs over 5 years with positive TRAb. Extracted PBMC RNA gave rise to the TCR library. Staff took roughly 9.1 milliliters of peripheral blood and put it into EDTA tubes. TCR beta libraries were built with iRepertoire HTBI primers and Arm-PCR of CDR3 regions. In TCRdb, the multiplex PCR reads were re-called with MiXCR into one record per CDR3 protein. The sample has a few hundred thousand distinct CDR3 sequences, around 20% seen once. Worth noting for this clonotype: The antigen remains undetermined.

V was pared by 4 bases and J by 2 bases, with 22 bases of the junction left unmatched. CDR3 length equals 22 residues. The V gene's germline CDR1 is SNHLY and CDR2 FYNNEI. The sample here was peripheral blood mononuclear cells (PBMCs), taken when the disease was refractory, from a patient treated with antithyroid drugs. The chain uses TRBV2 and TRBJ2-2, with 10 bases lining up with TRBD2. The receptor comes from a female donor with Graves disease. The CDR3 loop is CASSAPRVTSGIPKINTGELFF. Written as DNA, the CDR3 is TGTGCCAGCAGTGCCCCCCGGGTTACTAGCGGGATACCCAAAATTAACACCGGGGAGCTGTTTTTT.